Below are 27 T cell receptor beta chains sequenced from a single sample in a study of shared clonotypes between healthy human individuals. TCRdb's copy holds only in-frame clones and misses some; the assay was immunoSEQ multiplex PCR. The top ten hold about an eighth of the sample, which has 450,000 to 550,000 clones, 79% seen once. Sequenced sample: PBMCs. The receptors originated from a middle-aged woman in good health. Some clones in this sample may be carry-over from other donors' samples.

V usage is TRBV11-2 and J usage is TRBJ2-4; 8 bases agree with TRBD1. Trimming took 1 base from V and 9 from J; bases not matched to a gene: 11. The length of the CDR3 is 16 residues. Germline values: CDR1 SGHAT, CDR2 FQNNGV. CDR3 protein: CASSLGTGRSFGIQYF. CDR3 coding DNA: TGTGCCAGCAGCTTAGGGACAGGGCGATCGTTCGGCATTCAGTACTTC. Full variable domain (remainder filled in from reference TRBV11-2 and TRBJ2-4): EAGVAQSPRYKIIEKRQSVAFWCNPISGHATLYWYQQILGQGPKLLIQFQNNGVVDDSQLPKDRFSAERLKGVDSTLKIQPAKLEDSAVYLCASSLGTGRSFGIQYFGAGTRLSVL.

As regards this clone: An end of the junction does not agree with germline; a read error may underlie this. This sample also contains other DNA sequences that code for the same CDR3. The rearrangement links TRBV4-3 to TRBJ2-6, with D perhaps TRBD1 (6 bases). CDR1 and CDR2 from the germline V gene are LGHNA and YSLEER. The CDR3 has 16 amino acids. Here the CDR3 DNA reads TGCGCCAGCAGCCAGAACAGGGCTTCTGGAGCCAACGTCCTGACTTTC. Its protein product is CASSQNRASGANVLTF.

In this sample, this clone turned up once. The CDR3 loop is CASTPGTVEKLFF. The CDR3 coding sequence is TGTGCCAGCACCCCGGGGACGGTAGAAAAACTGTTTTTT. The rearrangement links TRBV28 to TRBJ1-4, with D tentatively TRBD1 (5 bases). V lost 7 bases to trimming and J lost 8 bases, with 14 bases between them. The CDR3 length is 13 residues. Germline V gives CDR1 MDHEN, CDR2 SYDVKM.

This clone was recorded only once. The rearrangement joins TRBV7-3 to TRBJ2-1; D is uncertain. Trimming cost V 1 base and J 0 bases, with 10 bases left between them. Germline CDR1 and CDR2: SGHTA and FQGTGA. This CDR3 contains 16 residues. This CDR3 is CASSLNGGISYNEQFF. The CDR3 bases are TGTGCCAGCAGCTTAAATGGTGGGATCTCCTACAATGAGCAGTTCTTC.

This clone was detected only once. The chain uses TRBV7-2 and TRBJ1-3; 12 bases map to TRBD1. Germline V gives CDR1 SGHTA, CDR2 FQGNSA. The CDR3 contains 16 residues. The V and J ends lost 5 bases and 0 bases, in that order; junction bases with no gene match: 2. CDR3 DNA sequence: TGTGCCAGCAGCCAGGGACAGGGGGCCTCTGGAAACACCATATATTTT. Its translation: CASSQGQGASGNTIYF.

This clone has more than one count but fewer than ten. The chain carries TRBV10-3 and TRBJ1-1; D is perhaps TRBD1 (5 bases). The V end was cut by 4 bases, the J end by 4 bases, with 19 bases between. The CDR3 totals 16 residues. Germline assignment: CDR1 ENHRY and CDR2 SYGVKD. CDR3 protein: CAISGYAQGPVTEAFF. In DNA form, the CDR3 reads TGTGCCATCAGTGGGTACGCGCAGGGACCGGTCACTGAAGCTTTCTTT.

The chain recombines TRBV28 with TRBJ1-1; TRBD1 might be the D (5 bases). This CDR3 is 16 amino acids long. Trimming left V 10 bases short and J 4 bases short, with 25 bases between. Germline V CDR1 and CDR2: MDHEN, SYDVKM. The CDR3 is CATVGETSRRGTEAFF. CDR3 DNA: TGTGCCACCGTGGGGGAAACTTCGAGACGGGGCACTGAAGCTTTCTTT.

The chain combines TRBV27 with TRBJ1-1; tentatively, D is TRBD1 (5 bases). The CDR3 extends over 14 amino acids. V dropped 9 bases and J dropped 3 bases, with 17 bases sitting between them. Germline V gives CDR1 MNHEY, CDR2 SMNVEV (reference sequence). For the CDR3, the DNA is TGTGCCAGTCTACCCAGGGAGAGGGACACTGAAGCTTTCTTT. Translating it yields CASLPRERDTEAFF.

The V and J genes are TRBV6-1 and TRBJ1-2; D gene unclear. CDR3 length: 14 amino acids. V shed 1 base and J shed 3 bases, with 9 bases lying between them. Germline-derived CDR1 and CDR2 are MNHNS and SASEGT. Here the CDR3 reads CASSEGVGYYGYTF. CDR3 DNA sequence: TGTGCCAGCAGTGAAGGGGTAGGCTACTATGGCTACACCTTC.

This clone was seen just once. The J gene is TRBJ2-3, the V gene TRBV5-4, with 8 bases aligning to TRBD1. The CDR3 is 15 amino acids. Germline V gene sequence: CDR1 SGHNT, CDR2 YYREEE (reference sequence). Unmatched junction bases numbered 8, after V lost 4 bases and J lost 4 bases. CDR3 DNA sequence: TGTGCCAGCAGCCCCCCGGGACAGGCCTCAGATACGCAGTATTTT. This codes for CASSPPGQASDTQYF.

The chain couples TRBV7-8 to TRBJ1-4; no clear D gene. Germline loops: CDR1 SGHVS, CDR2 FQNEAQ. The CDR3 spans 16 residues. V shed 5 bases and J shed 0 bases, with 13 bases lying between them. The CDR3 loop is CASSPGRNPTNEKLFF. CDR3 DNA sequence: TGTGCCAGCAGCCCCGGACGGAACCCAACTAATGAAAAACTGTTTTTT.

V is TRBV11-2 and J is TRBJ1-4, with D unresolved. Looked up from germline, CDR1 is SGHAT and CDR2 is FQNNGV. The CDR3 is 12 amino acids. V was clipped by 5 bases and J by 4 bases, with 5 bases between them. Written as DNA, the CDR3 is TGTGCCAGCAGCCGCAATAATGAAAAACTGTTTTTT. Its protein is CASSRNNEKLFF. Complete variable domain (other parts from reference TRBV11-2 and TRBJ1-4): EAGVAQSPRYKIIEKRQSVAFWCNPISGHATLYWYQQILGQGPKLLIQFQNNGVVDDSQLPKDRFSAERLKGVDSTLKIQPAKLEDSAVYLCASSRNNEKLFFGSGTQLSVL.

The chain employs TRBV9 and TRBJ2-1, with 9 bases matching TRBD2. Germline V gives CDR1 SGDLS, CDR2 YYNGEE. CDR3 length equals 15 residues. With 4 bases clipped from V and 7 bases from J, the junction kept 9 bases outside the gene matches. As DNA, the CDR3 is TGTGCCAGCAGCTCTCTAGCGGGAAGGAGGAATGAGCAGTTCTTC. Its protein product is CASSSLAGRRNEQFF.

This clone was counted once. The chain couples TRBV2 to TRBJ1-1; D perhaps matches TRBD1 (5 bases). V was clipped by 6 bases and J by 1 base, with 9 bases between them. Germline CDR1 SNHLY, CDR2 FYNNEI. This CDR3 has 13 amino acids. This chain's CDR3 is CASRRDPNTEAFF. The CDR3 nucleotides read TGTGCCAGCAGAAGGGACCCGAACACTGAAGCTTTCTTT.

The chain combines TRBV5-1 with TRBJ2-3; D is possibly TRBD1 (5 bases). The V end lost 6 bases, the J end lost 4 bases, and 15 bases lay between the germline ends. The germline CDR1 and CDR2 sequences are SGHRS and YFSETQ. The CDR3 contains 14 residues. The CDR3 DNA follows: TGCGCCAGCAAGGGCACAGGTCAATCAGATACGCAGTATTTT. Translated: CASKGTGQSDTQYF.

The J gene is TRBJ2-5, the V gene TRBV7-3, with 8 bases lining up with TRBD1. Per the germline V gene, CDR1 is SGHTA and CDR2 is FQGTGA. The CDR3 sequence is 14 residues long. The V gene end was trimmed by 5 bases and the J gene end by 5 bases; junction bases not matched to a gene: 7. The CDR3, as DNA: TGTGCCAGCAGCCCGACAGGGGCCGTGGAGACCCAGTACTTC. This codes for CASSPTGAVETQYF. Supplemented by reference TRBV7-3 and TRBJ2-5, the full variable domain reads GAGVSQTPSNKVTEKGKYVELRCDPISGHTALYWYRQSLGQGPEFLIYFQGTGAADDSGLPNDRFFAVRPEGSVSTLKIQRTERGDSAVYLCASSPTGAVETQYFGPGTRLLVL.

The V gene is TRBV6-1, the J gene TRBJ2-7, with 7 bases identical to TRBD1. CDR1 is MNHNS and CDR2 is SASEGT in the germline V gene. The V and J ends lost 6 bases and 2 bases, in that order; junction bases with no gene match: 10. This CDR3 region has 15 residues. Written as DNA, the CDR3 is TGTGCCAGCAGCGACCCTGGACAGGTTCCCTACGAGCAGTACTTC. This codes for CASSDPGQVPYEQYF.

The chain carries TRBV25-1 and TRBJ1-2; no clear D. The CDR3 sequence is 13 residues long. V was trimmed by 10 bases and J by 4 bases, leaving 16 bases between them. Germline V gives CDR1 MGHDK, CDR2 SYGVNS. The CDR3, as DNA: TGTGCCACCGAGAAAGCCGTGGGCTATGGCTACACCTTC. Its translation: CATEKAVGYGYTF.

This sequence joins TRBV28 and TRBJ2-1; 11 nucleotides align to TRBD2. The V gene's germline CDR1 is MDHEN and CDR2 SYDVKM. The CDR3 length is 14 residues. The V gene end was trimmed by 8 bases and the J gene end by 4 bases; junction bases not matched to a gene: 4. CDR3 in amino acids: CASLRLAGYNEQFF. The DNA of the CDR3 is TGTGCCAGCCTCCGACTAGCGGGGTACAATGAGCAGTTCTTC.

The rearrangement links TRBV29-1 to TRBJ2-5, with D possibly being TRBD2 (5 bases). The CDR3 covers 15 residues. Trimming shortened V by 1 base and J by 0 bases, and 12 bases separated the two germline ends. Germline assignment: CDR1 SQVTM and CDR2 ANQGSEA. CDR3 in amino acids: CSVEGVPGYQETQYF. Here the CDR3 DNA reads TGCAGCGTTGAAGGTGTCCCGGGGTACCAAGAGACCCAGTACTTC.

The V call is TRBV5-4, the J call TRBJ2-7; 8 bases are a match to TRBD2. Germline V CDR1 and CDR2: SGHNT, YYREEE (reference sequence). J gave up 2 bases and V 4 bases, and 2 bases lay outside the gene matches. The CDR3 runs to 13 residues. The CDR3 reads CASSEGLAYEQYF. CDR3 coding DNA: TGTGCCAGCAGCGAGGGACTAGCCTACGAGCAGTACTTC.

This clone occurred many times. The gene calls are TRBV5-1 and TRBJ2-5; 8 positions match TRBD2. V was clipped by 0 bases and J by 5 bases; unmatched bases: 6. This CDR3 contains 15 residues. The germline V gene has CDR1 SGHRS and CDR2 YFSETQ. CDR3 sequence: CASSLDGTGGETQYF. The CDR3 nucleotides read TGCGCCAGCAGCTTGGATGGGACGGGAGGGGAGACCCAGTACTTC. Together with reference TRBV5-1 and TRBJ2-5, the CDR3 gives the full variable domain: KAGVTQTPRYLIKTRGQQVTLSCSPISGHRSVSWYQQTPGQGLQFLFEYFSETQRNKGNFPGRFSGRQFSNSRSEMNVSTLELGDSALYLCASSLDGTGGETQYFGPGTRLLVL.

V gene TRBV5-4 combines with J gene TRBJ2-7, with D perhaps matching TRBD2 (6 bases). The CDR3 has 14 amino acids. Germline V gene data show CDR1 as SGHNT and CDR2 as YYREEE (reference sequence). The V end was cut by 3 bases, the J end by 0 bases, with 10 bases between. CDR3 in amino acids: CASSSPSDSYEQYF. CDR3 nucleotides: TGTGCCAGCAGCTCACCTAGCGACTCCTACGAGCAGTACTTC.

This clone has ten or more counts. The chain links TRBV2 to TRBJ1-3; maybe TRBD1 (5 bases). The CDR3 has 16 residues. The germline V and J ends were trimmed by 4 bases and 4 bases, with 17 bases remaining between them. Looked up from germline, CDR1 is SNHLY and CDR2 is FYNNEI. This CDR3 is CASSVSRQPAGNTIYF. In DNA form, the CDR3 reads TGTGCCAGCAGTGTTTCCCGACAGCCGGCAGGAAACACCATATATTTT. Supplemented by reference TRBV2 and TRBJ1-3, the full variable domain reads EPEVTQTPSHQVTQMGQEVILRCVPISNHLYFYWYRQILGQKVEFLVSFYNNEISEKSEIFDDQFSVERPDGSNFTLKIRSTKLEDSAMYFCASSVSRQPAGNTIYFGEGSWLTVV.

This clone was observed a single time. This sample includes further DNA sequences coding for the same CDR3. The chain joins TRBV7-2 to TRBJ2-2; D uncertain. The V end was cut by 3 bases, the J end by 5 bases, with 10 bases between. The germline gives CDR1 SGHTA, CDR2 FQGNSA. This CDR3 spans 14 amino acids. CDR3 protein: CASSLWARTGELFF. The CDR3 nucleotides are TGTGCCAGCAGCTTGTGGGCGCGAACCGGGGAGCTGTTTTTT.

V usage is TRBV11-3 and J usage is TRBJ1-2, with D hard to call. Per germline, CDR1 SGHNT and CDR2 YENEEA. The V gene lost 8 bases and the J gene lost 8 bases, with 15 bases spanning the gap. The length of the CDR3 is 12 residues. The CDR3 here is CASSDAGIGYTF. The CDR3 DNA follows: TGTGCCAGCTCGGACGCTGGAATCGGCTACACCTTC.

The J gene is TRBJ2-5, the V gene TRBV11-2; 9 nucleotides line up with TRBD2. There are 13 residues in the CDR3. V dropped 5 bases and J dropped 4; count of bases not matched to a gene: 2. CDR1 is SGHAT, CDR2 FQNNGV, per germline. The CDR3 DNA reads as TGTGCCAGCAGCCCGACTAGCGGAGAGACCCAGTACTTC. Amino acid sequence: CASSPTSGETQYF.